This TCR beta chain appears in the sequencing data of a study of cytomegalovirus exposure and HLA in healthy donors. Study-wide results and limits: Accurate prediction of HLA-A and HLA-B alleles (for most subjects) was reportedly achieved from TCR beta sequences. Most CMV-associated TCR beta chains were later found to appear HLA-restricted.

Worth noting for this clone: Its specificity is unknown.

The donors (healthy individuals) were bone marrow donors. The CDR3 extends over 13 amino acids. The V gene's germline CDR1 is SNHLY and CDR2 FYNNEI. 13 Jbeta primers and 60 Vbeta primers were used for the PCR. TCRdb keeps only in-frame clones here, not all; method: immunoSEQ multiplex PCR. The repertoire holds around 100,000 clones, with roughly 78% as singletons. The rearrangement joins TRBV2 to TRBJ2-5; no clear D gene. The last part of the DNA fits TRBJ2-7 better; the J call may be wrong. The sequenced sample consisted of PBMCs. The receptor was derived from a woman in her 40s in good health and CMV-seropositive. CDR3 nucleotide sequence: TGTGCCAGCAGTGAAGCGTATAACTACGAGCAGTACTTC. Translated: CASSEAYNYEQYF.